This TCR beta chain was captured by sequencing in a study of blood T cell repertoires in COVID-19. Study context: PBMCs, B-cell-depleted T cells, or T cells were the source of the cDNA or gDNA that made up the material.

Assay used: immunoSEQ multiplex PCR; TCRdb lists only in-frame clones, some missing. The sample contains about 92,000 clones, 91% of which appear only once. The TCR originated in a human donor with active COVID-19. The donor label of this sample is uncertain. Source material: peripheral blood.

CDR3 nucleotides: TGTGCCAGCAGTTCTCAGGGGGCTCAGCAGTATTTT. This sequence encodes CASSSQGAQQYF. The rearrangement joins TRBV27 to TRBJ2-3; 8 positions match TRBD1. The J segment lost 11 bases and the V segment lost 4 bases, leaving 5 bases of the junction unmatched. Germline loops: CDR1 MNHEY, CDR2 SMNVEV (reference sequence). CDR3 length equals 12 residues.